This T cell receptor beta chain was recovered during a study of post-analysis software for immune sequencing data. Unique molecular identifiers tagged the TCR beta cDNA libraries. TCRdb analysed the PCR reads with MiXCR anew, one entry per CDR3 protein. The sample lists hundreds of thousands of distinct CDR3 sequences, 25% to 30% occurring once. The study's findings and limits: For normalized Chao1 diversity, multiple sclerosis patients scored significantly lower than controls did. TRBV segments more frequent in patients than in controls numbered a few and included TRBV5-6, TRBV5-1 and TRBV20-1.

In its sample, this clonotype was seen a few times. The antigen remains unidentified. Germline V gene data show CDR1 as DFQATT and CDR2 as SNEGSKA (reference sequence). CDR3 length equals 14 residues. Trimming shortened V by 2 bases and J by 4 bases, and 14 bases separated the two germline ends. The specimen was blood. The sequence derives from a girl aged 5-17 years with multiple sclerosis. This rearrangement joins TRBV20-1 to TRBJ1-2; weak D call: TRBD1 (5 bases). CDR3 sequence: CSARWGGDGYGYTF. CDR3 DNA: TGCAGTGCTAGATGGGGTGGGGACGGCTATGGCTACACCTTC.